This entry describes one T cell receptor beta chain. What it binds is not known. The sample originates from a study of T-cell memory formation after mild COVID-19. Germline CDR1 and CDR2: SGHRS and YFSETQ. This CDR3 is 11 amino acids long. Germline trimming cut 9 bases from V and 4 bases from J; bases unmatched to any gene: 3. Findings and limits, study-wide: Within pre-infection memory, some responding clones were found, suggesting cross-reactive memory joined.

TCRdb re-called the 5' RACE reads with MiXCR, one entry per CDR3 protein. The sample lists about 320,000 distinct CDR3 sequences; around an eighth were seen once. The V and J genes are TRBV5-1 and TRBJ2-5; TRBD2 matches 7 bases. The sequence was obtained from a man aged 18 to 30 who had mild COVID-19 (a few samples of this study predate the infection). Cell type and time point are not known. The sequencing sample was made of PBMCs or a T cell subset sorted from them (not recorded which). The CDR3 coding sequence is TGCGCCACCAGGGAGGGAGAGACCCAGTACTTC. It yields the protein CATREGETQYF.